Following are 10 T cell receptor beta chains from one sample sequenced in a study of blood T cell repertoires in COVID-19. The assay was immunoSEQ multiplex PCR, and TCRdb's table has in-frame clones only and misses some. The profile shows about 310,000 clones, approximately 89% of them singletons. Sequencing used peripheral blood. The receptors derive from a woman in her forties or fifties who had recovered from COVID-19.

The J gene is TRBJ1-1, the V gene TRBV9, with D possibly being TRBD1 (5 bases). The V end lost 0 bases, the J end lost 1 base, and 7 bases lay between the germline ends. Germline V gene data show CDR1 as SGDLS and CDR2 as YYNGEE. CDR3 length: 14 amino acids. The CDR3, as DNA: TGTGCCAGCAGCGTAGCCACAGGGAACACTGAAGCTTTCTTT. Protein sequence: CASSVATGNTEAFF.

This clone was seen a few times. The sample has other DNA sequences that encode this CDR3 too. The J gene is TRBJ2-2, the V gene TRBV18, with D possibly matching TRBD1 (5 bases). Trimming cost V 5 bases and J 2 bases, with 9 bases left between them. This CDR3 comprises 14 residues. Germline V gene lookup returns CDR1 KGHSH and CDR2 LQKENI. CDR3 nucleotide sequence: TGTGCCAGCTCAACAGGAACAAACACCGGGGAGCTGTTTTTT. This translates into CASSTGTNTGELFF.

CDR3 nucleotide sequence: TGTGCCAGCAGCTTGGCCGGGGCGGGGACGAACACTGAAGCTTTCTTT. As protein: CASSLAGAGTNTEAFF. V is TRBV5-4 and J is TRBJ1-1; D may be TRBD1 (5 bases). V lost 0 bases and J lost 1, with 13 bases in between. The CDR3 totals 16 residues. Germline CDR1 reads SGHNT; CDR2 reads YYREEE (reference sequence).

The table lists this clone with a count of one. The same CDR3 arises from other DNA sequences in this sample as well. The chain uses TRBV5-6 and TRBJ2-3; a weak D match, TRBD2 (6 bases). The V and J ends lost 0 bases and 0 bases respectively, with 11 bases between them. In germline, CDR1 is SGHDT, CDR2 YYEEEE. The CDR3 runs to 16 residues. Here the CDR3 DNA reads TGTGCCAGCAGCTTGGATCGGGGGAGTAGCACAGATACGCAGTATTTT. It is translated as CASSLDRGSSTDTQYF.

The table lists this clone with a count of one. Other DNA sequences from this sample encode an identical CDR3 as well. This chain joins TRBV9 and TRBJ2-2; 7 nucleotides agree with TRBD2. Per the germline V gene, CDR1 is SGDLS and CDR2 is YYNGEE. The V gene end was trimmed by 0 bases and the J gene end by 5 bases; junction bases not matched to a gene: 4. The CDR3 consists of 15 residues. The CDR3 DNA is TGTGCCAGCAGCGTAGCGGGAGGACTGACCGGGGAGCTGTTTTTT. It specifies CASSVAGGLTGELFF.

This clone was recorded once. The chain uses TRBV6-2 or TRBV6-3 and TRBJ2-2, with unresolved D. Germline values: CDR1 MNHEY, CDR2 SVGEGT. V gave up 0 bases and J gave up 5 bases, with 16 bases separating them. There are 17 residues in the CDR3. The CDR3 is CASSYSAASYYTGELFF. In DNA form, the CDR3 reads TGTGCCAGCAGTTACTCTGCCGCGAGTTATTATACCGGGGAGCTGTTTTTT.

This chain joins TRBV7-9 and TRBJ2-7; 10 bases are shared with TRBD1. Germline-derived CDR1 and CDR2 are SEHNR and FQNEAQ (reference sequence). The CDR3 is made up of 13 amino acids. J lost 6 bases, V lost 5 bases, and 4 bases had no gene match. CDR3 bases: TGTGCCAGCAGCCGTGACAGGGGGCGCGAGCAGTACTTC. Its translation is CASSRDRGREQYF.

V usage is TRBV20-1 and J usage is TRBJ2-7; D is perhaps TRBD1 (6 bases). With 3 bases removed from V and 5 bases from J, the gap between germline ends came to 8 bases. Per the germline V gene, CDR1 is DFQATT and CDR2 is SNEGSKA (reference sequence). CDR3 length: 11 amino acids. CDR3 protein: CSASRQDEQYF. In DNA, the CDR3 is TGCAGTGCTAGCCGACAGGACGAGCAGTACTTC.

The CDR3 loop reads CASSQEHGSSGTFF. The CDR3 nucleotides are TGCGCCAGCAGCCAAGAACATGGCTCCTCGGGAACTTTCTTT. This chain joins TRBV4-3 and TRBJ1-1; no definite D call. Deletions cut 0 bases from V and 12 bases from J, with 17 bases between. Germline CDR1 reads LGHNA; CDR2 reads YSLEER. The CDR3 spans 14 residues.

The rearrangement joins TRBV9 to TRBJ1-5; D remains ambiguous. The germline V gene has CDR1 SGDLS and CDR2 YYNGEE. V dropped 0 bases and J dropped 0 bases, with 4 bases sitting between them. CDR3 length: 14 amino acids. The CDR3 loop is CASSVESSNQPQHF. In DNA form, the CDR3 reads TGTGCCAGCAGCGTAGAGAGTAGCAATCAGCCCCAGCATTTT.